The 23 T cell receptor beta chains below all came from one sample that was sequenced in a study of T cells in Graves' hyperthyroidism and ophthalmopathy (dated by TCRdb to between 2018 and 2021). The library was obtained by multiplex PCR. For sequencing, an Illumina HiSeq 2000 was employed. Amplification of TCR beta CDR3 regions was carried out from RNA transcripts. A first-round RT-PCR of the TCR CDR3 used the HTBI primer set with the Qiagen OneStep RT-PCR kit. Using fastp at Q25 and MiXCR, TCRdb reprocessed the public reads and kept productive beta chains. Records with the same CDR3 protein are collapsed into one entry carrying the most frequent genes and DNA. The sample table records around 340,000 distinct CDR3 sequences; about a sixth of these occur just once. The ten largest clones represent about 14% of the sample. Material for sequencing was blood. The receptor source for this set is a woman aged 40 to 49 with Graves' ophthalmopathy.

This rearrangement joins TRBV7-2 to TRBJ1-2, with unresolved D. The CDR3 extends over 14 amino acids. CDR1 is SGHTA and CDR2 is FQGNSA in the germline V gene. V was pared by 0 bases and J by 2 bases, with 7 bases between. The DNA of the CDR3 is TGTGCCAGCAGCTTAGCGGCAGTCAACTATGGCTACACCTTC. Its protein product is CASSLAAVNYGYTF.

This clonotype was picked up many times. V usage is TRBV14 and J usage is TRBJ2-5; D remains unclear. Germline CDR1 reads SGHDN; CDR2 reads FVKESK. The V end lost 0 bases, the J end lost 5 bases, and 10 bases lay between the germline ends. The CDR3 sequence is 14 residues long. For the CDR3, the DNA is TGTGCCAGCAGCCAAGAATCCTTACGGGAGACCCAGTACTTC. It yields the protein CASSQESLRETQYF. The full variable domain, rest sourced from reference TRBV14 and TRBJ2-5, is EAGVTQFPSHSVIEKGQTVTLRCDPISGHDNLYWYRRVMGKEIKFLLHFVKESKQDESGMPNNRFLAERTGGTYSTLKVQPAELEDSGVYFCASSQESLRETQYFGPGTRLLVL.

Many counts were recorded for this clonotype. V and J are TRBV11-1 and TRBJ2-5, with D perhaps matching TRBD2 (6 bases). V was cut by 5 bases and J by 5 bases, with 24 bases left in between. CDR1 and CDR2 (germline): SGHAT, FQDESV (reference sequence). This CDR3 is built from 17 residues. Written as DNA, the CDR3 is TGTGCCAGCAGCGAAGGAGGGTTTTGGAGGCAGGATGAGACCCAGTACTTC. Translated, it gives CASSEGGFWRQDETQYF.

This clonotype has ten or more counts. CDR3 region: CASSQEGRWANVYGYTF. The CDR3 nucleotides read TGTGCCAGCAGCCAAGAAGGTCGGTGGGCTAATGTCTATGGCTACACCTTC. This chain links TRBV4-2 with TRBJ1-2, with D unclear. CDR1 is LGHNA, CDR2 YNFKEQ, per germline. The CDR3 length is 17 residues. The germline V and J ends were trimmed by 0 bases and 4 bases, with 18 bases remaining between them.

This clonotype was seen many times. The gene calls are TRBV7-9 and TRBJ1-1; possible D gene TRBD1, 6 bases. Germline lookup yields CDR1 SEHNR and CDR2 FQNEAQ (reference sequence). The V gene lost 3 bases and the J gene lost 8 bases, with 7 bases spanning the gap. This CDR3 is 11 amino acids long. CDR3 residues: CASSFGQEAFF. CDR3 nucleotide sequence: TGTGCCAGCAGCTTTGGACAGGAAGCTTTCTTT.

In this sample, this clonotype turned up many times. This sequence joins TRBV4-3 and TRBJ1-1, with 8 bases matching TRBD1. CDR1 LGHNA and CDR2 YSLEER come from the germline V gene. V shed 7 bases and J 4 bases; nucleotides not matched to a gene: 5. The CDR3 loop spans 13 amino acids. This CDR3 reads CASTSGQATEAFF. The CDR3 bases are TGCGCCAGCACCTCGGGACAGGCCACTGAAGCTTTCTTT.

This clonotype was detected many times. The genes are TRBV29-1 and TRBJ1-1; TRBD1 is a possible D gene (6 bases). V gave up 2 bases and J gave up 7 bases, with 11 bases separating them. The CDR3 has 12 amino acids. CDR1 SQVTM and CDR2 ANQGSEA come from the germline V gene. The CDR3 region is CSVELRGGEAFF. The CDR3, as DNA: TGCAGCGTTGAATTGAGGGGGGGTGAAGCTTTCTTT.

This clonotype was counted ten times or more. V usage is TRBV6-5 and J usage is TRBJ2-7, with D possibly matching TRBD2 (6 bases). V lost 2 bases to trimming and J lost 3 bases, with 17 bases between them. This CDR3 comprises 16 residues. Per the germline V gene, CDR1 is MNHEY and CDR2 is SVGAGI. CDR3 sequence reads: CASSYPPLRDVYEQYF. For the CDR3, the DNA is TGTGCCAGCAGTTACCCCCCCTTGCGGGATGTCTACGAGCAGTACTTC.

This clonotype was found many times. This chain connects TRBV12-5 to TRBJ2-7; TRBD1 is a possible D gene (6 bases). CDR3 length: 17 residues. The V end lost 7 bases, the J end lost 0 bases, and 22 bases lay between the germline ends. Germline V gene lookup returns CDR1 LGHNT and CDR2 FRNRAP. The CDR3 region is CASETDRNLPHSYEQYF. The CDR3 nucleotides are TGTGCTAGTGAAACCGACAGGAACTTACCGCACTCCTACGAGCAGTACTTC.

This clonotype showed up just a few times. The CDR3: CASSFLGVGRAEQYF. The CDR3 DNA sequence: TGTGCCAGCAGTTTCCTGGGGGTCGGTAGGGCCGAGCAGTACTTC. The V call is TRBV7-2, the J call TRBJ2-7, with D perhaps TRBD1 or TRBD2 (5 bases each). The V and J ends lost 6 bases and 6 bases respectively, with 21 bases between them. From germline, CDR1 is SGHTA and CDR2 FQGNSA. This CDR3 spans 15 amino acids.

This clonotype has at least ten counts. The chain has TRBV6-5 and TRBJ1-1; D perhaps matches TRBD1 (5 bases). Trimming took 0 bases from V and 6 from J, leaving 8 bases between them. Germline CDR1 is MNHEY and CDR2 is SVGAGI. There are 13 residues in the CDR3. CDR3 sequence: CASSYSGQPEAFF. Here the CDR3 DNA reads TGTGCCAGCAGTTACTCAGGACAACCTGAAGCTTTCTTT.

In its sample, this clonotype was seen many times. The V gene is TRBV12-3 or TRBV12-4, the J gene TRBJ1-5, with 10 positions matching TRBD1. The CDR3 spans 16 residues. V was clipped by 1 base and J by 6 bases; unmatched bases: 6. For the CDR3, the DNA is TGTGCCAGCAGTTTAGGGGGACAGGGGACAGGTCAGCCCCAGCATTTT. Amino acid sequence: CASSLGGQGTGQPQHF.

In this sample, this clonotype turned up many times. The chain is built from TRBV24-1 and TRBJ2-2, with 9 bases lining up with TRBD2. CDR3 length: 15 residues. Trimming cost V 4 bases and J 3 bases; bases outside gene matches: 2. Germline loops: CDR1 KGHDR, CDR2 SFDVKD. Here the CDR3 reads CATSEQREDTGELFF. Written as DNA, the CDR3 is TGTGCCACCAGTGAACAGCGGGAGGACACCGGGGAGCTGTTTTTT.

The V and J genes are TRBV15 and TRBJ2-5; TRBD2 matches 7 bases. The J segment lost 5 bases and the V segment lost 0 bases, leaving 6 bases of the junction unmatched. The CDR3 loop spans 15 amino acids. The germline V gene has CDR1 LNHNV and CDR2 YYDKDF (reference sequence). The CDR3 reads CATSRDMAGVETQYF. The CDR3 nucleotides read TGTGCCACCAGCAGAGATATGGCGGGAGTGGAGACCCAGTACTTC.

This clonotype was picked up many times. This chain joins TRBV11-2 and TRBJ1-6, with TRBD1 matching over 7 bases. This CDR3 has 16 amino acids. Germline assignment: CDR1 SGHAT and CDR2 FQNNGV. J was trimmed by 6 bases and V by 5 bases; bases with no gene match: 10. The DNA of the CDR3 is TGTGCCAGCAGCCAATTGGGACAGAACTCTAATTCACCCCTCCACTTT. Protein sequence: CASSQLGQNSNSPLHF.

CDR3 amino acids: CASLMAGVVSYGYTF. CDR3 bases: TGTGCCAGCCTTATGGCGGGGGTTGTAAGCTATGGCTACACCTTC. The rearrangement uses TRBV6-1 and TRBJ1-2; D might be TRBD1 (5 bases). There are 15 residues in the CDR3. In germline, CDR1 is MNHNS, CDR2 SASEGT. The V gene lost 8 bases and the J gene lost 4 bases, with 20 bases spanning the gap.

This clonotype was detected ten times or more. V is TRBV20-1 and J is TRBJ2-2, with D tentatively TRBD2 (7 bases). The CDR3 is 17 residues long. The germline V gene has CDR1 DFQATT and CDR2 SNEGSKA (reference sequence). Trimming pared 0 bases from V and 1 base from J, leaving 15 bases between. CDR3 in DNA: TGCAGTGCTAGAGATCTTGGGGGGGGCGAGAACACCGGGGAGCTGTTTTTT. It is translated as CSARDLGGGENTGELFF.

This clonotype has ten or more counts. The V gene is TRBV19, the J gene TRBJ1-1; 9 bases agree with TRBD1. The length of the CDR3 is 16 residues. The junction had 8 bases not matched to a gene; V was cut back by 1 base and J by 5 bases. Germline V gene lookup returns CDR1 LNHDA and CDR2 SQIVND (reference sequence). Here the CDR3 DNA reads TGTGCCAGTAGTATAGGAAGGACAGGGGATGGGACTGAAGCTTTCTTT. Protein: CASSIGRTGDGTEAFF.

The sample holds many counts of this clonotype. The chain is built from TRBV7-9 and TRBJ1-3; D is uncertain. Trimming took 8 bases from V and 4 from J, leaving 12 bases between them. The CDR3 consists of 13 residues. Germline loops: CDR1 SEHNR, CDR2 FQNEAQ (reference sequence). CDR3 in DNA: TGTGCCAGCGAGGATGTAACCGGAAACACCATATATTTT. This codes for CASEDVTGNTIYF.

Remarks on this clonotype: The junction shows a germline mismatch at one end, possibly a read error. This chain's CDR3 is CASSPVTSNTEASF. The CDR3 DNA is TGTGCCAGCAGCCCTGTGACGTCGAACACTGAAGCTTCCTTT. This chain connects TRBV7-2 to TRBJ1-1; D is undetermined. Germline CDR1 and CDR2: SGHTA and FQGNSA. The CDR3 covers 14 residues.

Here the CDR3 DNA reads TGTGCCAGCATAATCAGTTCCGGGACTAGCGGGAGGGCCCACTACGAGCAGTACTTC. It specifies CASIISSGTSGRAHYEQYF. The V gene is TRBV6-2 or TRBV6-3, the J gene TRBJ2-7, with 16 bases lining up with TRBD2. The length of the CDR3 is 19 residues. V shed 7 bases, J shed 3 bases, and the junction held 15 bases outside the gene matches. Germline V gives CDR1 MNHEY, CDR2 SVGEGT.

A single count supports this clonotype. Because the CDR3's place on the DNA is in doubt, the DNA is left out and the CDR3 is given as listed by TCRdb. This sequence joins TRBV10-2 and TRBJ2-2; TRBD2 is taken as the D call from the table, unchecked against the DNA. From germline, CDR1 is WSHSY and CDR2 SAAADI. The CDR3 adds up to 16 amino acids, both ends counted. CDR3 protein: CARLCRALQTPGSCFF.

This clonotype was counted many times. The CDR3 DNA sequence: TGTGCCAGCAGCCACGGAACTTCAGGTCCCCAGTACTTC. Translation gives CASSHGTSGPQYF. The J gene is TRBJ2-7, the V gene TRBV3-1; D uncertain. Germline values: CDR1 LGHDT, CDR2 YNNKEL (reference sequence). The CDR3 is 13 residues long. Trimming removed 3 bases from V and 10 bases from J, with 16 bases in between.